Presented here are 27 T cell receptor beta chains from one specimen sequenced in a study of T cell responses to AZD1222 COVID-19 vaccine. Clones were sequenced by immunoSEQ multiplex PCR, and TCRdb holds only the in-frame ones, with some missing. The sample shows 100,000 to 150,000 clones, 75% to 90% of them seen only once. Source: peripheral blood, taken 28 days after the second AZD1222 dose. Receptor source: an adult who received the AZD1222 COVID-19 vaccine.

The chain combines TRBV4-3 with TRBJ2-7, with D possibly called TRBD1 or TRBD2 (5 bases each). Trimming took off 4 bases at V and 0 bases at J, with 13 bases between the two ends. This CDR3 is 15 amino acids long. In germline, CDR1 is LGHNA, CDR2 YSLEER. Here the CDR3 reads CASSPAWGSSYEQYF. For the CDR3, the DNA is TGCGCCAGCAGCCCTGCGTGGGGGAGCTCCTACGAGCAGTACTTC.

V gene TRBV7-8 combines with J gene TRBJ1-3, with 9 bases that match TRBD1. J lost 0 bases, V lost 5 bases, and 8 bases had no gene match. Germline CDR1 SGHVS, CDR2 FQNEAQ. The CDR3 extends over 17 amino acids. As DNA, the CDR3 is TGTGCCAGCAGCGCCCGGACAGGGGCAAACTCTGGAAACACCATATATTTT. Protein sequence: CASSARTGANSGNTIYF.

This chain uses TRBV7-9 with TRBJ2-3; TRBD2 matches 13 bases. CDR1 is SEHNR and CDR2 is FQNEAQ in the germline V gene (reference sequence). J lost 0 bases, V lost 5 bases, and 5 bases had no gene match. The CDR3 runs 17 residues. CDR3: CASSRGLAGRSTDTQYF. In nucleotides, the CDR3 is TGTGCCAGCAGCAGGGGACTAGCGGGGCGTAGCACAGATACGCAGTATTTT. The whole variable domain, remainder taken from reference TRBV7-9 and TRBJ2-3, is DTGVSQNPRHKITKRGQNVTFRCDPISEHNRLYWYRQTLGQGPEFLTYFQNEAQLEKSRLLSDRFSAERPKGSFSTLEIQRTEQGDSAMYLCASSRGLAGRSTDTQYFGPGTRLTVL.

The J gene is TRBJ1-5, the V gene TRBV27; D is ambiguous. The V and J ends lost 0 bases and 2 bases respectively, with 8 bases between them. The CDR3 totals 15 residues. CDR1 is MNHEY, CDR2 SMNVEV, per germline (reference sequence). CDR3 in amino acids: CASSLSPAGNQPQHF. As DNA, the CDR3 is TGTGCCAGCAGTTTATCGCCAGCGGGCAATCAGCCCCAGCATTTT.

This chain joins TRBV6-4 and TRBJ1-4; no clear D gene. The germline V gene encodes CDR1 MRHNA and CDR2 SNTAGT. V shed 8 bases and J shed 0 bases, with 13 bases lying between them. The length of the CDR3 is 15 residues. In DNA form, the CDR3 reads TGTGCCAGCCGGTATTCCGGAGCAACTAATGAAAAACTGTTTTTT. Translation: CASRYSGATNEKLFF.

This chain connects TRBV28 to TRBJ1-2, with 7 positions matching TRBD1. The CDR3 covers 13 residues. Germline CDR1 and CDR2: MDHEN and SYDVKM. Trimming cost V 3 bases and J 8 bases; bases outside gene matches: 6. The CDR3 sequence is CASSFRQGRGYTF. CDR3 coding DNA: TGTGCCAGCAGTTTTCGACAGGGAAGGGGCTACACCTTC.

The gene calls are TRBV6-5 and TRBJ1-3, with 8 bases aligning to TRBD1. The CDR3 runs 15 residues. Germline CDR1 and CDR2: MNHEY and SVGAGI. V was pared by 2 bases and J by 4 bases, with 4 bases of the junction left unmatched. Here the CDR3 DNA reads TGTGCCAGCAGTTACCGCGGGACAGGAGGAAACACCATATATTTT. This codes for CASSYRGTGGNTIYF.

The chain is built from TRBV7-6 and TRBJ1-3; TRBD1 matches 7 bases. In germline, CDR1 is SGHVS, CDR2 FNYEAQ. This CDR3 comprises 15 residues. V trimming: 3 bases; J trimming: 0 bases; junction bases outside the gene matches: 2. The CDR3 reads CASSFGTVSGNTIYF. The CDR3 nucleotides read TGTGCCAGCAGCTTCGGGACAGTCTCTGGAAACACCATATATTTT.

The gene calls are TRBV28 and TRBJ2-3; 7 bases line up with TRBD1. The CDR3 is 17 residues long. CDR1 MDHEN and CDR2 SYDVKM come from the germline V gene. Losses at the gene ends were 2 bases for V and 0 bases for J; bases not matched to a gene: 8. The CDR3 nucleotides read TGTGCCAGCAGTTTAATTGGGACAGCCTATAGCACAGATACGCAGTATTTT. Translating gives CASSLIGTAYSTDTQYF.

The rearrangement links TRBV3-1 (or the pseudogene TRBV3-2) to TRBJ2-5; 9 positions match TRBD2. Per the germline V gene, CDR1 is LGHDT and CDR2 is YNNKEL (reference sequence). Germline trimming cut 1 base from V and 6 bases from J; bases unmatched to any gene: 6. CDR3 length: 15 amino acids. DNA for the CDR3: TGTGCCAGCAGCCAAGTAGGGACTAGCCTGAAGACCCAGTACTTC. This codes for CASSQVGTSLKTQYF.

The rearrangement links TRBV14 to TRBJ2-1, with TRBD1 as a possible D gene (6 bases). V was clipped by 1 base and J by 2 bases, with 9 bases between them. The CDR3 has 15 residues. From germline, CDR1 is SGHDN and CDR2 FVKESK. The CDR3 spells CASSQGTGTYNEQFF. The CDR3, as DNA: TGTGCCAGCAGCCAAGGAACAGGGACCTACAATGAGCAGTTCTTC.

A remark on this clone: A read error may produce the germline difference seen at one junction end. The CDR3 DNA reads as TGCGCGAGGGCCGACTACGGATCACCCCTCCACTTT. Its translation is CARADYGSPLHF. V and J are TRBV30 and TRBJ1-6; D uncertain. CDR1 and CDR2 (germline): GTSNPN, SVGIG (reference sequence). The length of the CDR3 is 12 residues.

This rearrangement joins TRBV28 to TRBJ1-1; possible D gene TRBD1, 5 bases. The ends were cut back, 2 bases at V and 1 base at J, with 8 bases in the middle. CDR3 length: 14 residues. Germline V lookup: CDR1 MDHEN, CDR2 SYDVKM. The CDR3 here is CASSLGGTNTEAFF. CDR3 sequence (DNA): TGTGCCAGCAGTTTAGGGGGAACGAACACTGAAGCTTTCTTT.

This clone was found a few times. The chain is built from TRBV7-9 and TRBJ2-1; 9 positions agree with TRBD1. This CDR3 is built from 15 residues. Germline trimming cut 2 bases from V and 8 bases from J; bases unmatched to any gene: 7. CDR1 SEHNR and CDR2 FQNEAQ come from the germline V gene (reference sequence). CDR3: CASSLPRTGVYEQFF. The DNA of the CDR3 is TGTGCCAGCAGCTTACCCAGGACAGGGGTTTATGAGCAGTTCTTC.

CDR3 amino acids: CASSFQGASYNEQFF. In nucleotides, the CDR3 is TGTGCCAGCAGTTTTCAGGGGGCATCCTACAATGAGCAGTTCTTC. This sequence joins TRBV27 and TRBJ2-1; 8 bases line up with TRBD1. The germline gives CDR1 MNHEY, CDR2 SMNVEV (reference sequence). Germline trimming cut 3 bases from V and 1 base from J; bases unmatched to any gene: 2. The CDR3 runs 15 residues.

This chain joins TRBV7-3 and TRBJ2-1, with TRBD1 as a possible D gene (6 bases). Germline CDR1 SGHTA, CDR2 FQGTGA. The length of the CDR3 is 14 residues. The germline V and J ends were trimmed by 5 bases and 5 bases, with 13 bases remaining between them. The CDR3 here is CASSPPGQNNEQFF. CDR3 in DNA: TGTGCCAGCAGCCCTCCCGGACAGAACAATGAGCAGTTCTTC.

This sequence joins TRBV5-6 and TRBJ1-1; D ambiguous. Germline V CDR1 and CDR2: SGHDT, YYEEEE. This CDR3 has 13 residues. The germline V and J ends were trimmed by 0 bases and 4 bases, with 7 bases remaining between them. The CDR3, as DNA: TGTGCCAGCAGCTTGGAAGGGTTCACTGAAGCTTTCTTT. Translating gives CASSLEGFTEAFF.

The genes are TRBV7-9 and TRBJ2-3; TRBD2 matches 8 bases. Germline trimming cut 5 bases from V and 6 bases from J; bases unmatched to any gene: 1. In germline, CDR1 is SEHNR, CDR2 FQNEAQ (reference sequence). The CDR3 runs 12 residues. The DNA for the CDR3 is TGTGCCAGCAGCCGGGGGGGTGATACGCAGTATTTT. Its protein product is CASSRGGDTQYF.

V usage is TRBV5-1 and J usage is TRBJ2-2; D remains ambiguous. CDR1 is SGHRS, CDR2 YFSETQ, per germline. The CDR3 is made up of 14 amino acids. V lost 3 bases and J lost 7, with 13 bases in between. The CDR3 is CASSSLDRSGELFF. DNA for the CDR3: TGCGCCAGCAGCTCGCTGGATCGAAGCGGGGAGCTGTTTTTT.

The chain joins TRBV6-2 or TRBV6-3 to TRBJ2-1; TRBD1 aligns across 8 bases. Germline lookup yields CDR1 MNHEY and CDR2 SVGEGT. CDR3 length equals 13 residues. V was clipped by 5 bases and J by 8 bases; unmatched bases: 5. The CDR3 DNA sequence: TGTGCCAGCAGTAAGGACAGGGACGATGAGCAGTTCTTC. Its translation: CASSKDRDDEQFF.

The count of this clone is one. The chain is built from TRBV7-3 and TRBJ1-3; D not certain. Germline lookup yields CDR1 SGHTA and CDR2 FQGTGA. The CDR3 runs 15 residues. V gave up 3 bases and J gave up 0 bases, with 9 bases separating them. This CDR3 reads CASSFSGDSGNTIYF. DNA of the CDR3: TGTGCCAGCAGCTTCTCAGGCGACTCTGGAAACACCATATATTTT.

This clone was detected a few times. The chain employs TRBV5-6 and TRBJ2-3, with 8 bases matching TRBD2. This CDR3 is built from 17 residues. CDR1 is SGHDT, CDR2 YYEEEE, per germline. V shed 0 bases and J 4 bases; nucleotides not matched to a gene: 10. Here the CDR3 reads CASSLGYGGARADTQYF. In nucleotides, the CDR3 is TGTGCCAGCAGCTTGGGGTACGGGGGGGCCAGGGCAGATACGCAGTATTTT.

The chain links TRBV12-3 or TRBV12-4 to TRBJ2-4; D remains ambiguous. Deletions cut 3 bases from V and 8 bases from J, with 8 bases between. This CDR3 has 12 residues. The CDR3 spells CASSFPRDIQYF. The DNA of the CDR3 is TGTGCCAGCAGTTTCCCTAGAGACATTCAGTACTTC.

This clone was seen more than once but under ten times. The V gene is TRBV3-1 (or the pseudogene TRBV3-2), the J gene TRBJ2-7; D possibly uses TRBD1 or TRBD2 (5 bases each). The CDR3 totals 15 residues. Trimming pared 0 bases from V and 5 bases from J, leaving 14 bases between. Germline CDR1 and CDR2: LGHDT and YNNKEL (reference sequence). CDR3 sequence: CASSQDVAGRHEQYF. The DNA for the CDR3 is TGTGCCAGCAGCCAAGATGTGGCAGGGAGACACGAGCAGTACTTC.

The CDR3 reads CAWSDPRAGRKDEQFF. The DNA of the CDR3 is TGTGCCTGGAGTGACCCGAGGGCAGGGAGGAAAGATGAGCAGTTCTTC. The rearrangement joins TRBV30 to TRBJ2-1; tentatively, D is TRBD2 (6 bases). The germline CDR1 and CDR2 sequences are GTSNPN and SVGIG (reference sequence). Trimming took off 1 base at V and 8 bases at J, with 21 bases between the two ends. This CDR3 spans 16 amino acids.

V is TRBV25-1 and J is TRBJ2-2; tentatively, D is TRBD2 (5 bases). CDR1 is MGHDK and CDR2 is SYGVNS in the germline V gene. CDR3 size: 14 residues. Trimming shortened V by 5 bases and J by 6 bases, and 13 bases separated the two germline ends. The CDR3 region is CASSRSGGAGELFF. The CDR3, as DNA: TGTGCCAGCAGTAGGAGCGGTGGGGCCGGGGAGCTGTTTTTT.

CDR3 loop: CASSLSRDTEAFF. DNA of the CDR3: TGTGCCAGCAGTTTATCGCGGGACACTGAAGCTTTCTTT. The chain couples TRBV28 to TRBJ1-1; D gene unclear. The CDR3 loop spans 13 amino acids. The V end was cut by 1 base, the J end by 3 bases, with 6 bases between. Germline V CDR1 and CDR2: MDHEN, SYDVKM.